A selection of T cell receptor beta chains follows, all from one sample in a study of blood T cell repertoires in COVID-19. TCRdb keeps only in-frame clones here, not all; method: immunoSEQ multiplex PCR. The profile shows about 280,000 clones, roughly 89% of them singletons. The source material was peripheral blood. These receptors were obtained from a young woman with COVID-19, enrolled during active disease. Both conserved end residues are part of each CDR3. D genes are given only for firm matches. Only part of the rows carry a size: once, few, many, or a class if the clone is expanded.

TRBV6-1	TRBJ1-1	.	.	TGTGCCAGCAGTGAAATCTTCACTGAAGCTTTCTTT	CASSEIFTEAFF
TRBV24-1	TRBJ1-5	.	.	TGTGCCACCAGTGAGGGGGGGGCGAGGAAGAGACAGCCCCAGCATTTT	CATSEGGARKRQPQHF
TRBV5-1	TRBJ2-5	.	.	TGCGCCAGCAGCTTGATAATGCGGCATGGGGAGACCCAGTACTTC	CASSLIMRHGETQYF
TRBV5-5	TRBJ1-4	TRBD1	.	TGTGCCAGCAGCTTGGGACAGGGAAAACTGTTTTTT	CASSLGQGKLFF
TRBV4-1	TRBJ2-5	TRBD2	once	TGCGCCAGCAGCCGATCAGCGGGGGGGCAGGAGACCCAGTACTTC	CASSRSAGGQETQYF
TRBV5-1	TRBJ2-2	.	.	TGCGCCAGCAGTCGAGGCGGGGGCATCGCGAACACCGGGGAGCTGTTTTTT	CASSRGGGIANTGELFF
TRBV7-9	TRBJ1-4	.	.	TGTGCCAGCAGCTTAGCCCTAGTAACAACTAATGAAAAACTGTTTTTT	CASSLALVTTNEKLFF
TRBV7-2	TRBJ1-2	TRBD1	.	TGTGCCAGCAGCCGTCAATTGCAGGGGGCTGGTGGCTACACCTTC	CASSRQLQGAGGYTF
TRBV27	TRBJ2-1	.	.	TGTGCCATCGGATTGCGGGGATTCTCCTACAATGAGCAGTTCTTC	CAIGLRGFSYNEQFF
TRBV5-1	TRBJ2-3	TRBD2	.	TGCGCCAGCAGCAACGGACTAGCGGGGGGCACAGATACGCAGTATTTT	CASSNGLAGGTDTQYF
TRBV19	TRBJ2-2	TRBD1	once	TGTGCCAGTAGTATAGGACAGGGGGCGAAAACCGGGGAGCTGTTTTTT	CASSIGQGAKTGELFF
TRBV15	TRBJ1-5	TRBD1	few	TGTGCCACCAGCAGAGGGGGGGCAGGGGGCTTCGCCAATCAGCCCCAGCATTTT	CATSRGGAGGFANQPQHF
TRBV5-6	TRBJ1-5	.	.	TGTGCCAGCAGCTTGGCTGGGGGCGATCAGCCCCAGCATTTT	CASSLAGGDQPQHF
TRBV4-1	TRBJ1-5	TRBD1	.	TGCGCCAGCAGCCAACGCGGACAGGGGGCAGATCAGCCCCAGCATTTT	CASSQRGQGADQPQHF
TRBV7-9	TRBJ2-5	TRBD1	.	TGTGCCAGCAGCGGATACAGGGGCGGCGAGACCCAGTACTTC	CASSGYRGGETQYF
TRBV12-3/TRBV12-4	TRBJ2-7	.	.	TGTGCCAGCAGTTTGGTCCGGTCCTACGAGCAGTACTTC	CASSLVRSYEQYF
TRBV6-5	TRBJ1-2	TRBD1	.	TGTGCCAGCAGTTCCGGGACAGGCCCTTATGGCTACACCTTC	CASSSGTGPYGYTF
TRBV19	TRBJ1-1	TRBD1	.	TGTGCCAGTAGTACCTACACAGGGGTAGGAACTGAAGCTTTCTTT	CASSTYTGVGTEAFF
TRBV7-9	TRBJ1-4	TRBD1	.	TGTGCCAGCAGCTCGACAGGGGGTACTAATGAAAAACTGTTTTTT	CASSSTGGTNEKLFF
TRBV24-1	TRBJ1-4	TRBD1	few	TGTGCCACCAGTGATTCCCACAGGGGTACTAATGAAAAACTGTTTTTT	CATSDSHRGTNEKLFF
TRBV1	TRBJ2-5	.	.	TGCACCAGTCTCCAAGGAGGGGGGGGACAAGAGACCCAGTACTTC	CTSLQGGGGQETQYF
TRBV11-3	TRBJ2-3	TRBD2	.	TGTGCCAGCAGTCGGGGACTAGCGGGGGGGTTCACAGATACGCAGTATTTT	CASSRGLAGGFTDTQYF
TRBV27	TRBJ1-2	.	.	TGTGCCAGCAGTAAAACTCTGGGGGCAGTTGGGACCACTAACTATGGCTACACCTTC	CASSKTLGAVGTTNYGYTF
TRBV10-3	TRBJ1-1	.	.	TGTGCCATCAGTGAGTCGGTCGAGGGATTCTCCACTGAAGCTTTCTTT	CAISESVEGFSTEAFF
TRBV5-1	TRBJ2-1	.	.	TGCGCCAGCAGCGTCCGGGTTTTGGACAATGAGCAGTTCTTC	CASSVRVLDNEQFF
TRBV19	TRBJ2-5	.	.	TGTGCCAGTAGCTCCATTGAGCGGACCAATCAAGAGACCCAGTACTTC	CASSSIERTNQETQYF
TRBV18	TRBJ2-5	.	.	TGTGCCAGCTCACCACGGGCTAGCTTGGAGGAGACCCAGTACTTC	CASSPRASLEETQYF